This T cell receptor beta chain appears in the sequencing data of a study of early T cells in non-severe SARS-CoV-2 infection. Study-level background: The sequenced material was bulk RNA from unsorted whole blood, and its chains were unpaired.

Notes on the study in general: VDJdb-based annotation leaned toward anti-spike CD8 responses and missed private and CD4 specificities.

There are a few counts of this clonotype. Its antigen remains unidentified. V gave up 1 base and J gave up 2 bases; unmatched junction bases: 5. CDR3 length equals 17 residues. Per germline, CDR1 MGHRA and CDR2 YSYEKL. Unique molecular identifiers (one per individual cDNA molecule) were attached. TCRdb fed the 5' RACE reads into MiXCR, producing one record per CDR3 protein. This repertoire shows 60,000 to 70,000 distinct CDR3 sequences, less than 9.5% found once; its top ten account for approximately 3%. The V and J genes are TRBV4-1 and TRBJ1-6; 7 bases align to TRBD1. This receptor was taken from an adult who was a healthcare worker with PCR-confirmed SARS-CoV-2 infection or an uninfected control (not recorded which). The sequenced sample consisted of whole blood. The CDR3 DNA reads as TGCGCCAGCAGCCAAGTAGGGGGCTCCCCCTATAATTCACCCCTCCACTTT. As protein: CASSQVGGSPYNSPLHF.